This T cell receptor (beta chain) comes out of a study of PD-1 blockade in classical Hodgkin lymphoma. Study-wide findings and caveats: Reported baseline diversity: healthy donors highest, relapsed/refractory patients lowest. The study found complete responders had baseline diversity similar to newly diagnosed patients. CD4+ TCR diversity, unlike CD8+, rose significantly by C4D1.

A word on this clone: The antigen is unknown.

Every patient had relapsed following autologous stem cell transplantation, and cohorts differed in brentuximab vedotin exposure. Classification of best responses gave complete response, partial response or progressive disease. TCRdb keeps only in-frame clones here, not all; method: immunoSEQ multiplex PCR. The sample has roughly 41,000 clones; 88% are singletons. The CDR3 extends over 12 amino acids. The germline CDR1 and CDR2 sequences are SEHNR and FQNEAQ (reference sequence). Trimming removed 5 bases from V and 2 bases from J, with 7 bases in between. Sequenced here: peripheral blood mononuclear cells (PBMCs), sampled before the second cycle of nivolumab. The clonotype was recovered from a human donor with classical Hodgkin lymphoma. The chain uses TRBV7-9 and TRBJ2-7, with D uncertain. This CDR3 is CASSGYPYEQYF. Written as DNA, the CDR3 is TGTGCCAGCAGCGGGTACCCCTACGAGCAGTACTTC.